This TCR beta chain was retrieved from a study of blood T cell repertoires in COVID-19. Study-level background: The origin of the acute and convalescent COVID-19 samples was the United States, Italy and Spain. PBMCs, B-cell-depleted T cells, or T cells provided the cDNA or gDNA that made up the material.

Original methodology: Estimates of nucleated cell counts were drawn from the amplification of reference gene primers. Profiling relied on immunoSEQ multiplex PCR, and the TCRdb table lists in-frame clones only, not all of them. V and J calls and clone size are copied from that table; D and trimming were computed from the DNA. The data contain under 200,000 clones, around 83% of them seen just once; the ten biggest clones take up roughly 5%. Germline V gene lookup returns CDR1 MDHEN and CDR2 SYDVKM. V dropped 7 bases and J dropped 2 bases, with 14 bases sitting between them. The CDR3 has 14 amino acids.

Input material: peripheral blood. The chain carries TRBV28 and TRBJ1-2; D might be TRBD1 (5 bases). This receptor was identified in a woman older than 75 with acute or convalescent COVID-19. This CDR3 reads CASKGTLANYGYTF. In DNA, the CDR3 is TGTGCCAGCAAAGGGACTCTAGCCAACTATGGCTACACCTTC.